The 8 T cell receptor beta chains below were found in one sample sequenced in a study of T cells in Graves' hyperthyroidism and ophthalmopathy. RNA transcripts gave rise to amplified TCR beta CDR3 regions. HTBI primers drove first-round RT-PCR of the TCR CDR3. TCRdb re-derived calls from the multiplex PCR reads in MiXCR, one entry per CDR3 protein. The sample includes hundreds of thousands of distinct CDR3 sequences, roughly a sixth of them seen just once. The sequenced material came from blood. These receptors were collected from a woman aged 45 to 65 with Graves' hyperthyroidism that later progressed to Graves' ophthalmopathy.

This clonotype has at least ten counts. V is TRBV18 and J is TRBJ2-1; possibly TRBD2 for D (6 bases). The germline V gene encodes CDR1 KGHSH and CDR2 LQKENI. The ends were cut back, 5 bases at V and 0 bases at J, with 14 bases in the middle. CDR3 length: 16 amino acids. CDR3 residues: CASSSGLSSSYNEQFF. Here the CDR3 DNA reads TGTGCCAGCTCATCGGGACTTTCAAGCTCCTACAATGAGCAGTTCTTC.

The table lists this clonotype with many counts. The chain links TRBV11-2 to TRBJ1-3; D unresolved. Germline CDR1 and CDR2: SGHAT and FQNNGV. This CDR3 region has 13 residues. Trimming removed 5 bases at V and 0 bases at J, with 5 bases between. CDR3 residues: CASSQLSGNTIYF. CDR3 nucleotides: TGTGCCAGCAGCCAGCTCTCTGGAAACACCATATATTTT.

The chain employs TRBV12-3 or TRBV12-4 and TRBJ1-2, with 8 bases fitting TRBD1. V lost 7 bases and J lost 4; bases outside the gene matches: 11. This CDR3 is 15 amino acids long. The CDR3 sequence: CASKSTGADGYGYTF. The CDR3 DNA is TGTGCCAGCAAATCGACAGGGGCGGACGGCTATGGCTACACCTTC.

The sample holds many counts of this clonotype. The J gene is TRBJ1-6, the V gene TRBV12-3 or TRBV12-4; 9 bases agree with TRBD1. J was trimmed by 9 bases and V by 6 bases; bases with no gene match: 9. The CDR3 contains 15 residues. In DNA form, the CDR3 reads TGTGCCAGCAGGCGGGCCGGGACAGGGATTTCACCCCTCCACTTT. This translates into CASRRAGTGISPLHF.

This clonotype was recorded at least ten times. CDR3 sequence reads: CASSYLWPGPGQPQHF. DNA of the CDR3: TGTGCCAGCAGTTACCTATGGCCAGGGCCAGGACAGCCCCAGCATTTT. The gene calls are TRBV6-5 and TRBJ1-5; D may be TRBD1 (5 bases). From germline, CDR1 is MNHEY and CDR2 SVGAGI. Trimming pared 2 bases from V and 7 bases from J, leaving 18 bases between. CDR3 length equals 16 residues.

This chain uses TRBV5-1 with TRBJ1-1; the D is unclear. The V gene lost 4 bases and the J gene lost 4 bases, with 14 bases spanning the gap. Germline lookup yields CDR1 SGHRS and CDR2 YFSETQ. CDR3 size: 14 residues. CDR3 nucleotides: TGCGCCAGCAGCGTGGATGGGTTCGGCACTGAAGCTTTCTTT. Amino acid sequence: CASSVDGFGTEAFF.

V usage is TRBV20-1 and J usage is TRBJ2-1; a weak D match, TRBD2 (7 bases). V was trimmed by 6 bases and J by 0 bases, leaving 24 bases between them. The germline V gene has CDR1 DFQATT and CDR2 SNEGSKA (reference sequence). There are 18 residues in the CDR3. Written as DNA, the CDR3 is TGCAGTGCCCCGGGGGGCGGGCGTGAAAAGAGCTCCTACAATGAGCAGTTCTTC. Encoded protein: CSAPGGGREKSSYNEQFF.

This clonotype was seen only a few times. CDR3 DNA sequence: TGTGCCAGCAGCCAAGAGTGGGGGGGGAATGCTTTCTTT. Its translation is CASSQEWGGNAFF. The chain combines TRBV4-2 with TRBJ1-1; a weak D match, TRBD1 (5 bases). The CDR3 runs 13 residues. The V end was cut by 0 bases, the J end by 11 bases, with 13 bases between. Germline lookup yields CDR1 LGHNA and CDR2 YNFKEQ.